The entry below describes one TCR beta chain. This sample is drawn from a study of blood T cell repertoires in COVID-19. This CDR3 is built from 15 residues. The V segment lost 3 bases and the J segment 5 bases; nucleotides outside the gene matches: 10. Germline V lookup: CDR1 SGHKS, CDR2 YYEKEE (reference sequence). Measured with immunoSEQ multiplex PCR; TCRdb has only the in-frame clones, and not every one. The table records roughly 140,000 clones, around 80% of them present only once. The specimen sequenced was peripheral blood. The chain recombines TRBV5-5 with TRBJ1-1; 7 positions agree with TRBD1. The sequence was obtained from a woman in her forties or fifties with acute or convalescent COVID-19. The CDR3 sequence is CASSYRQGRETEAFF. CDR3 nucleotides: TGTGCCAGCAGCTACCGACAGGGACGGGAAACTGAAGCTTTCTTT.